Shown below are 5 T cell receptor beta chains from a single sample sequenced in a study of T cell responses to AZD1222 COVID-19 vaccine (dated by TCRdb to about 2021). Library preparation employed the immunoSEQ multiplex PCR assay. The clones in this table, taken by TCRdb from immuneACCESS, are in-frame only. Not every clone is retained; where verified, under half of the shortfall comes from an unresolved V gene, and the cause of the rest is unknown. Present in this sample are 100,000 to 150,000 clones, around nine tenths of which were seen just once. Approximately 5.4% of the sample rests with the top ten. The time point label, as the study defines it: baseline before first vaccination. The sample here was peripheral blood, taken on day 0 of AZD1222 vaccination. The receptor source for this set is an adult in good health.

V is TRBV5-6 and J is TRBJ2-7; D remains ambiguous. The V end was cut by 1 base, the J end by 4 bases, with 6 bases between. CDR1 and CDR2 from the germline V gene are SGHDT and YYEEEE. CDR3 length equals 12 residues. DNA for the CDR3: TGTGCCAGCAGCTTGTACGGTTACGAGCAGTACTTC. This codes for CASSLYGYEQYF.

V usage is TRBV6-2 or TRBV6-3 and J usage is TRBJ1-1, with no clear D. This CDR3 has 14 residues. Germline values: CDR1 MNHEY, CDR2 SVGEGT. The V end was cut by 4 bases, the J end by 3 bases, with 12 bases between. The CDR3 here is CASSSPSRYTEAFF. DNA of the CDR3: TGTGCCAGCAGTTCCCCTTCGAGGTACACTGAAGCTTTCTTT.

This clone has just one count. The V and J genes are TRBV11-3 and TRBJ1-2; 7 nucleotides agree with TRBD1. The CDR3 is made up of 17 amino acids. The V gene end was trimmed by 5 bases and the J gene end by 0 bases; junction bases not matched to a gene: 12. Looked up from germline, CDR1 is SGHNT and CDR2 is YENEEA. CDR3: CASSELGGPRPNYGYTF. CDR3 sequence (DNA): TGTGCCAGCAGCGAGTTAGGGGGCCCCCGCCCTAACTATGGCTACACCTTC.

This sequence joins TRBV7-2 and TRBJ2-2; tentatively, D is TRBD1 or TRBD2 (5 bases each). This CDR3 is 15 amino acids long. Trimming removed 4 bases at V and 5 bases at J, with 14 bases between. The germline V gene encodes CDR1 SGHTA and CDR2 FQGNSA. The CDR3 is CASSSDSPGTGELFF. The CDR3 nucleotides are TGTGCCAGCAGCTCGGACTCCCCAGGGACCGGGGAGCTGTTTTTT.

The V gene is TRBV10-3, the J gene TRBJ2-1; the D gene is possibly TRBD1 (6 bases). CDR1 is ENHRY and CDR2 is SYGVKD in the germline V gene. The CDR3 is 12 residues long. Trimming shortened V by 10 bases and J by 8 bases, and 15 bases separated the two germline ends. The CDR3 DNA reads as TGTGCCACACAGGACAGCAGCGATGAGCAGTTCTTC. The encoded protein is CATQDSSDEQFF.